These 23 T cell receptor beta chains originate from one sample sequenced in a study of control samples from healthy donors and cancer patients. Sequencing used immunoSEQ multiplex PCR; TCRdb keeps in-frame clones, though not all of them. The sample carries about 20,000 clones, around 83% recorded once. Specimen: PBMCs. All receptors come from a man in his sixties with head and neck cancer.

The V and J genes are TRBV11-2 and TRBJ2-5; 10 positions agree with TRBD2. Germline V gene sequence: CDR1 SGHAT, CDR2 FQNNGV. The CDR3 consists of 18 residues. With V trimmed by 1 base and J by 4 bases, 12 bases remained unmatched. Here the CDR3 reads CASSLGGLAGGPGETQYF. In DNA, the CDR3 is TGTGCCAGCAGCTTAGGAGGATTAGCGGGAGGCCCGGGAGAGACCCAGTACTTC.

The V call is TRBV28, the J call TRBJ2-3; perhaps TRBD1 as D (5 bases). V dropped 3 bases and J dropped 5 bases, with 15 bases sitting between them. Germline CDR1 reads MDHEN; CDR2 reads SYDVKM. This CDR3 is 15 amino acids long. For the CDR3, the DNA is TGTGCCAGCAGTTTTATTGGAGCAGGGAAAGATACGCAGTATTTT. Translation gives CASSFIGAGKDTQYF.

The chain joins TRBV5-1 to TRBJ2-1; D remains unclear. The CDR3 totals 13 residues. Trimming removed 4 bases from V and 5 bases from J, with 10 bases in between. Germline CDR1 and CDR2: SGHRS and YFSETQ. The CDR3 nucleotides are TGCGCCAGCAGCGTCGGACGGAACAATGAGCAGTTCTTC. Its protein is CASSVGRNNEQFF.

The gene calls are TRBV6-1 and TRBJ2-1; a weak D match, TRBD2 (6 bases). Germline V gene lookup returns CDR1 MNHNS and CDR2 SASEGT. The V gene lost 3 bases and the J gene lost 2 bases, with 14 bases spanning the gap. There are 16 residues in the CDR3. This CDR3 is CASSDVGSATYNEQFF. In DNA form, the CDR3 reads TGTGCCAGCAGTGACGTCGGGAGTGCCACCTACAATGAGCAGTTCTTC.

V is TRBV5-4 and J is TRBJ1-2; D ambiguous. Germline CDR1 is SGHNT and CDR2 is YYREEE (reference sequence). The CDR3 loop spans 14 amino acids. Trimming took 4 bases from V and 6 from J, leaving 16 bases between them. CDR3 sequence (DNA): TGTGCCAGCAGCAGAGAGACTCTTGGGCATGGCTACACCTTC. Translated, it gives CASSRETLGHGYTF.

The chain employs TRBV5-5 and TRBJ2-5; no clear D gene. In germline, CDR1 is SGHKS, CDR2 YYEKEE (reference sequence). This CDR3 is 16 amino acids long. Between the trimmed V and J ends, which lost 4 bases and 5 bases, there was a span of 21 bases. In DNA form, the CDR3 reads TGTGCCAGCAGCCCAGGCCTCCAGTGGCCAAGGGAGACCCAGTACTTC. This encodes CASSPGLQWPRETQYF.

V gene TRBV15 combines with J gene TRBJ2-1; 13 bases fit TRBD2. The CDR3 is made up of 19 amino acids. Germline V gives CDR1 LNHNV, CDR2 YYDKDF (reference sequence). J was trimmed by 0 bases and V by 2 bases; bases with no gene match: 7. The CDR3 here is CATSRNQLAGGSSYNEQFF. DNA for the CDR3: TGTGCCACCAGCAGAAATCAACTAGCGGGGGGGAGCTCCTACAATGAGCAGTTCTTC.

This CDR3 is CASSQGPGQGARYNEQFF. CDR3 DNA sequence: TGCGCCAGCAGCCAAGGCCCGGGACAGGGGGCGCGGTACAATGAGCAGTTCTTC. This chain joins TRBV4-1 and TRBJ2-1, with TRBD1 matching over 12 bases. Germline V CDR1 and CDR2: MGHRA, YSYEKL. Trimming at V came to 1 base and at J to 4 bases, leaving 8 bases not matched to a gene. The length of the CDR3 is 18 residues.

This chain connects TRBV3-1 (or the pseudogene TRBV3-2) to TRBJ2-7; TRBD2 matches 8 bases. The CDR3 contains 16 residues. The germline gives CDR1 LGHDT, CDR2 YNNKEL (reference sequence). J lost 3 bases, V lost 4 bases, and 11 bases had no gene match. The CDR3: CASSPRGREVSYEQYF. CDR3 sequence (DNA): TGTGCCAGCAGCCCGCGTGGGCGGGAGGTCAGCTACGAGCAGTACTTC.

This chain links TRBV10-3 with TRBJ2-6; no clear D. CDR1 is ENHRY, CDR2 SYGVKD, per germline. V was cut by 0 bases and J by 0 bases, with 9 bases left in between. This CDR3 is 17 amino acids long. The CDR3 DNA follows: TGTGCCATCAGTGAGTCTTGGCTTAGCTCTGGGGCCAACGTCCTGACTTTC. This translates into CAISESWLSSGANVLTF.

The rearrangement links TRBV3-1 (or the pseudogene TRBV3-2) to TRBJ2-7, with D uncertain. V dropped 1 base and J dropped 3 bases, with 4 bases sitting between them. This CDR3 comprises 12 residues. Germline V gene lookup returns CDR1 LGHDT and CDR2 YNNKEL (reference sequence). As DNA, the CDR3 is TGTGCCAGCAGCCAAGTCCTCTACGAGCAGTACTTC. Translating gives CASSQVLYEQYF.

The rearrangement uses TRBV6-2 or TRBV6-3 and TRBJ1-1, with TRBD1 matching over 8 bases. The CDR3 length is 14 residues. V lost 6 bases and J lost 5; bases outside the gene matches: 8. Looked up from germline, CDR1 is MNHEY and CDR2 is SVGEGT. CDR3 bases: TGTGCCAGCAGACCTAGGACAGGGAGGACTGAAGCTTTCTTT. Residues: CASRPRTGRTEAFF.

The chain links TRBV6-2 or TRBV6-3 to TRBJ2-4; D remains unclear. The CDR3 is 11 residues long. Per germline, CDR1 MNHEY and CDR2 SVGEGT. V lost 6 bases to trimming and J lost 7 bases, with 7 bases between them. CDR3 nucleotide sequence: TGTGCCAGCAGCTATGGTAACATTCAGTACTTC. Protein product: CASSYGNIQYF.

This clone has just a few counts. The chain combines TRBV5-5 with TRBJ1-1; D is uncertain. The V end lost 0 bases, the J end lost 1 base, and 10 bases lay between the germline ends. This CDR3 region has 15 residues. Germline loops: CDR1 SGHKS, CDR2 YYEKEE (reference sequence). DNA of the CDR3: TGTGCCAGCAGCTTGGAGGGCAGAGGGAACACTGAAGCTTTCTTT. This sequence encodes CASSLEGRGNTEAFF.

CDR3 amino acids: CASSVERGWDTQYF. The CDR3 DNA follows: TGTGCCAGCAGCGTAGAACGGGGTTGGGATACGCAGTATTTT. The chain joins TRBV9 to TRBJ2-3; the D gene is possibly TRBD2 (5 bases). There are 14 residues in the CDR3. V lost 0 bases and J 6 bases, leaving 11 bases between the germline ends. Germline CDR1 SGDLS, CDR2 YYNGEE. The full variable domain, with the rest looked up from reference TRBV9 and TRBJ2-3, is DSGVTQTPKHLITATGQRVTLRCSPRSGDLSVYWYQQSLDQGLQFLIQYYNGEERAKGNILERFSAQQFPDLHSELNLSSLELGDSALYFCASSVERGWDTQYFGPGTRLTVL.

The genes are TRBV29-1 and TRBJ1-3; 8 bases are shared with TRBD1. Germline CDR1 reads SQVTM; CDR2 reads ANQGSEA. This CDR3 contains 13 residues. Losses at the gene ends were 7 bases for V and 3 bases for J; bases not matched to a gene: 5. CDR3 sequence: CSAQGGGGNTIYF. The CDR3 nucleotides read TGCAGCGCACAGGGGGGAGGTGGAAACACCATATATTTT.

The table lists this clone with a few counts. The genes are TRBV11-3 and TRBJ2-7; 12 bases fit TRBD2. From germline, CDR1 is SGHNT and CDR2 YENEEA. Losses at the gene ends were 5 bases for V and 0 bases for J; bases not matched to a gene: 14. The CDR3 is made up of 19 amino acids. The CDR3 bases are TGTGCCAGCAGCCCCGGACTAGCGGGGAACTTCCTCATCTCCTACGAGCAGTACTTC. Its translation is CASSPGLAGNFLISYEQYF. Supplemented by reference TRBV11-3 and TRBJ2-7, the full variable domain reads EAGVVQSPRYKIIEKKQPVAFWCNPISGHNTLYWYLQNLGQGPELLIRYENEEAVDDSQLPKDRFSAERLKGVDSTLKIQPAELGDSAVYLCASSPGLAGNFLISYEQYFGPGTRLTVT.

This clone came up once. The same CDR3 is also encoded by other DNA sequences in this sample. V gene TRBV7-9 combines with J gene TRBJ2-7, with no clear D. Germline CDR1 reads SEHNR; CDR2 reads FQNEAQ (reference sequence). Trimming took 5 bases from V and 2 from J, leaving 10 bases between them. The CDR3 runs to 13 residues. CDR3 sequence reads: CASSPKGPYEQYF. The CDR3 DNA is TGTGCCAGCAGCCCCAAAGGCCCCTACGAGCAGTACTTC.

The CDR3 region is CASSLRVGETQYF. The DNA of the CDR3 is TGTGCCAGCAGCTTGAGGGTAGGAGAGACCCAGTACTTC. This rearrangement joins TRBV11-3 to TRBJ2-5; perhaps TRBD2 as D (5 bases). Between the trimmed V and J ends, which lost 3 bases and 4 bases, there was a span of 9 bases. The CDR3 totals 13 residues. Germline V gene lookup returns CDR1 SGHNT and CDR2 YENEEA.

The chain is built from TRBV18 and TRBJ1-2; the match to TRBD1 covers 7 bases. CDR3 length: 13 amino acids. Germline CDR1 is KGHSH and CDR2 is LQKENI. After removal of 5 bases from V and 9 bases from J, the junction contained 9 bases not matched to a gene. DNA of the CDR3: TGTGCCAGCTCAGGGCGGGACAGCGGTAGCTACACCTTC. This translates into CASSGRDSGSYTF.

V and J are TRBV7-9 and TRBJ1-2, with 11 bases lining up with TRBD1. J gave up 2 bases and V 2 bases, and 7 bases lay outside the gene matches. The germline V gene encodes CDR1 SEHNR and CDR2 FQNEAQ (reference sequence). This CDR3 region has 17 residues. CDR3 protein: CASSLRTGGANNYGYTF. The CDR3 DNA follows: TGTGCCAGCAGCTTAAGGACAGGGGGCGCGAACAACTATGGCTACACCTTC.

The J gene is TRBJ2-5, the V gene TRBV10-3; TRBD2 is a possible D gene (5 bases). The germline V and J ends were trimmed by 6 bases and 3 bases, with 11 bases remaining between them. This CDR3 spans 13 amino acids. Looked up from germline, CDR1 is ENHRY and CDR2 is SYGVKD. DNA of the CDR3: TGTGCCATCAGCGAACCGGGGAAAGAGACCCAGTACTTC. It translates to CAISEPGKETQYF.

This clone was seen a single time. The chain's CDR3 is CASSVARRSTDTQYF. Written as DNA, the CDR3 is TGTGCCAGTAGCGTAGCCAGGAGGAGCACAGATACGCAGTATTTT. The chain has TRBV19 and TRBJ2-3; D perhaps matches TRBD2 (5 bases). Trimming removed 6 bases from V and 0 bases from J, with 13 bases in between. The CDR3 is 15 residues long. Germline CDR1 and CDR2: LNHDA and SQIVND (reference sequence).